The clone carrying this T cell receptor (beta chain) has just a few counts. What it binds is unknown. The PCR was carried out with 60 Vbeta primers and 13 Jbeta primers. The table came from immunoSEQ multiplex PCR; TCRdb's copy has only in-frame clones and leaves some out. Of approximately 100,000 clones in the sample, approximately 80% were seen once. The junction had 6 bases not matched to a gene; V was cut back by 4 bases and J by 9 bases. The CDR3 runs 13 residues. Germline V gives CDR1 SGHDN, CDR2 FVKESK. The source of the sample is a study of cytomegalovirus exposure and HLA in healthy donors. Study summary: An early data release held around 80 million unique TCRs from HLA-typed donors. Caucasian-associated ancestry cluster membership applied to about 83% of over 350 genotyped donors. Findings and caveats of the study: In a later analysis, a missense DCLRE1C variant was linked to TCR beta V- and J-gene trimming. What a later analysis reportedly showed was that an Asian-associated ancestry cluster had fewer N-insertions than the approximately 720-donor mean.

Sequencing was carried out using PBMCs. The chain joins TRBV14 to TRBJ2-1, with 7 positions matching TRBD1. The source is a man in his 60s in good health and CMV-seronegative. CDR3 in DNA: TGTGCCAGCAGCCGGGGACAGCTCGGTGAGCAGTTCTTC. It codes for CASSRGQLGEQFF.